Following are 3 T cell receptor beta chains from one sample sequenced in a study of blood T cell repertoires in COVID-19. Data came from immunoSEQ multiplex PCR; TCRdb stores just in-frame clones and leaves some out. Of about 140,000 clones in the sample, approximately 82% were seen once. The source material was peripheral blood. Receptors originate from a human donor in a cohort sampled during active COVID-19.

The chain uses TRBV28 and TRBJ1-2; D uncertain. CDR3 size: 11 residues. Germline CDR1 and CDR2: MDHEN and SYDVKM. V lost 6 bases, J lost 8 bases, and 10 bases lay in between. The CDR3 protein is CASSQVRGYTF. CDR3 DNA: TGTGCCAGCAGCCAGGTTCGCGGCTACACCTTC.

This clone was observed a few times. This sequence joins TRBV27 and TRBJ1-4; 8 bases match TRBD1. The length of the CDR3 is 18 residues. V dropped 5 bases and J dropped 2; count of bases not matched to a gene: 13. Germline lookup yields CDR1 MNHEY and CDR2 SMNVEV (reference sequence). Here the CDR3 reads CASSPGQGQWGTNEKLFF. The CDR3 DNA is TGTGCCAGCAGTCCCGGACAGGGTCAGTGGGGCACTAATGAAAAACTGTTTTTT.

In its sample, this clone was seen once. V and J are TRBV6-6 and TRBJ1-1; no reliable D call. The germline V and J ends were trimmed by 6 bases and 1 base, with 12 bases remaining between them. The CDR3 covers 14 residues. Looked up from germline, CDR1 is MNHNY and CDR2 is SVGAGI (reference sequence). The CDR3: CASSLGRENTEAFF. The DNA of the CDR3 is TGTGCCAGCAGCCTAGGGAGGGAGAACACTGAAGCTTTCTTT.